The rows below give T cell receptor beta chains drawn from one sample of a study of CD8 T cells in Susac syndrome. MiXCR, applied by TCRdb to the immunoSEQ multiplex PCR reads, yields one record per CDR3 protein. The data contain 150,000 to 200,000 distinct CDR3 sequences, approximately 95% of them seen just once; the ten biggest clones take up approximately 0.09%. Source material: CD4+ T cells from PBMCs. These TCRs come from a human donor with multiple sclerosis. Both conserved end residues are part of each CDR3. A D gene is named only where the DNA matches it firmly. Rows give clone size only sometimes, using once, few, many, or a class for an expanded clone.

clone_size: NA
d_call: TRBD1
j_call: TRBJ1-4
v_call: TRBV30
cdr3_aa: CAWSVQGAGKLFF
cdr3_nt: TGTGCCTGGAGTGTACAGGGGGCGGGAAAACTGTTTTTT

clone_size: NA
d_call: NA
j_call: TRBJ2-7
v_call: TRBV30
cdr3_aa: CAWSVGSRGQYF
cdr3_nt: TGTGCCTGGAGTGTAGGGTCCCGGGGTCAGTACTTC

clone_size: NA
d_call: TRBD1
j_call: TRBJ1-2
v_call: TRBV4-3
cdr3_aa: CASSQAPLTGGMYGYTF
cdr3_nt: TGCGCCAGCAGCCAAGCCCCCTTGACAGGGGGTATGTATGGCTACACCTTC

clone_size: NA
d_call: TRBD1
j_call: TRBJ1-6
v_call: TRBV2
cdr3_aa: CASSGTGGSPLHF
cdr3_nt: TGTGCCAGTTCCGGGACAGGGGGTTCACCCCTCCACTTT

clone_size: NA
d_call: NA
j_call: TRBJ2-5
v_call: TRBV29-1
cdr3_aa: CSVLPGNGETQYF
cdr3_nt: TGCAGCGTTCTCCCCGGGAATGGGGAGACCCAGTACTTC

clone_size: NA
d_call: NA
j_call: TRBJ1-6
v_call: TRBV20-1
cdr3_aa: CSATQARVTLHF
cdr3_nt: TGCAGTGCTACACAGGCCCGGGTTACCCTCCACTTT

clone_size: NA
d_call: NA
j_call: TRBJ2-3
v_call: TRBV2
cdr3_aa: CASSEQGLRGPDTQYF
cdr3_nt: TGTGCCAGCAGTGAACAGGGCCTCAGGGGTCCAGATACGCAGTATTTT

clone_size: NA
d_call: NA
j_call: TRBJ1-5
v_call: TRBV12-3/TRBV12-4
cdr3_aa: CASSLRQGIGTGQPQHF
cdr3_nt: TGTGCCAGCAGTCTAAGGCAGGGAATAGGTACCGGGCAGCCCCAGCATTTT

clone_size: NA
d_call: TRBD1
j_call: TRBJ1-4
v_call: TRBV4-1
cdr3_aa: CASSRDRVDEKLFF
cdr3_nt: TGCGCCAGCAGCCGGGACAGGGTCGATGAAAAACTGTTTTTT

clone_size: NA
d_call: TRBD1
j_call: TRBJ2-7
v_call: TRBV29-1
cdr3_aa: CSASRDRASYEQYF
cdr3_nt: TGCAGCGCCTCCCGGGACAGGGCATCCTACGAGCAGTACTTC

clone_size: NA
d_call: NA
j_call: TRBJ2-1
v_call: TRBV7-9
cdr3_aa: CASSLSLARNEQFF
cdr3_nt: TGTGCCAGCAGCTTGAGTCTAGCGAGAAATGAGCAGTTCTTC

clone_size: once
d_call: TRBD1
j_call: TRBJ2-1
v_call: TRBV5-4
cdr3_aa: CASSLDPRGRLNEQFF
cdr3_nt: TGTGCCAGCAGCTTGGATCCCAGGGGGCGCTTGAATGAGCAGTTCTTC

clone_size: NA
d_call: TRBD2
j_call: TRBJ2-5
v_call: TRBV28
cdr3_aa: CASSFTRGRTSVRETQYF
cdr3_nt: TGTGCCAGCAGTTTCACCAGAGGACGGACTAGCGTTCGGGAGACCCAGTACTTC

clone_size: NA
d_call: NA
j_call: TRBJ1-2
v_call: TRBV19
cdr3_aa: CASSIRDIYGYTF
cdr3_nt: TGTGCCAGTAGTATTCGGGACATCTATGGCTACACCTTC

clone_size: NA
d_call: NA
j_call: TRBJ1-6
v_call: TRBV7-9
cdr3_aa: CASSLSAGVHNSPLHF
cdr3_nt: TGTGCCAGCAGCTTATCCGCAGGGGTTCATAATTCACCCCTCCACTTT

clone_size: NA
d_call: NA
j_call: TRBJ2-7
v_call: TRBV4-2
cdr3_aa: CASSRGHEQYF
cdr3_nt: TGTGCCAGCAGCCGCGGCCACGAGCAGTACTTC

clone_size: NA
d_call: TRBD1
j_call: TRBJ1-2
v_call: TRBV29-1
cdr3_aa: CSVGAGQMYGYTF
cdr3_nt: TGCAGCGTTGGGGCGGGACAGATGTATGGCTACACCTTC

clone_size: NA
d_call: NA
j_call: TRBJ2-7
v_call: TRBV27
cdr3_aa: CASSSSPGLMEQYF
cdr3_nt: TGTGCCAGCAGTTCCTCGCCGGGACTGATGGAGCAGTACTTC

clone_size: NA
d_call: NA
j_call: TRBJ2-3
v_call: TRBV30
cdr3_aa: CACHSGQTSTDTQYF
cdr3_nt: TGTGCCTGCCACTCAGGACAGACTAGCACAGATACGCAGTATTTT

clone_size: NA
d_call: NA
j_call: TRBJ2-2
v_call: TRBV4-2
cdr3_aa: CASRQGGLGTGELFF
cdr3_nt: TGTGCCAGCCGACAGGGAGGATTGGGGACCGGGGAGCTGTTTTTT

clone_size: once
d_call: NA
j_call: TRBJ1-2
v_call: TRBV12-3/TRBV12-4
cdr3_aa: CASSQGTAYGYTF
cdr3_nt: TGTGCCAGCAGTCAGGGGACGGCCTATGGCTACACCTTC

clone_size: NA
d_call: NA
j_call: TRBJ2-5
v_call: TRBV28
cdr3_aa: CASRESGQETQYF
cdr3_nt: TGTGCCAGCAGGGAAAGTGGCCAAGAGACCCAGTACTTC

clone_size: NA
d_call: NA
j_call: TRBJ2-7
v_call: TRBV11-3
cdr3_aa: CASSPIPLTNEQYF
cdr3_nt: TGTGCCAGCAGCCCTATCCCCCTGACGAACGAGCAGTACTTC

clone_size: NA
d_call: NA
j_call: TRBJ2-5
v_call: TRBV29-1
cdr3_aa: CSGQVRETQYF
cdr3_nt: TGCAGCGGACAGGTTCGGGAGACCCAGTACTTC

clone_size: NA
d_call: TRBD2
j_call: TRBJ2-1
v_call: TRBV6-1
cdr3_aa: CASSSPRTSGGAHNEQFF
cdr3_nt: TGTGCCAGCAGCTCCCCACGTACTAGCGGGGGGGCCCACAATGAGCAGTTCTTC

clone_size: NA
d_call: NA
j_call: TRBJ1-1
v_call: TRBV3-1
cdr3_aa: CASSQGQRGGEAFF
cdr3_nt: TGTGCCAGCAGCCAAGGGCAAAGGGGTGGTGAAGCTTTCTTT

clone_size: NA
d_call: TRBD1
j_call: TRBJ2-6
v_call: TRBV27
cdr3_aa: CASSFQGAGANVLTF
cdr3_nt: TGTGCCAGCAGTTTCCAGGGGGCTGGGGCCAACGTCCTGACTTTC

clone_size: NA
d_call: NA
j_call: TRBJ1-5
v_call: TRBV2
cdr3_aa: CASSVWSNQPQHF
cdr3_nt: TGTGCCAGCAGTGTATGGAGCAATCAGCCCCAGCATTTT

clone_size: NA
d_call: TRBD2
j_call: TRBJ2-3
v_call: TRBV3-1
cdr3_aa: CASSQTSSTDTQYF
cdr3_nt: TGTGCCAGCAGCCAGACTAGCAGCACAGATACGCAGTATTTT

clone_size: NA
d_call: NA
j_call: TRBJ2-4
v_call: TRBV7-2
cdr3_aa: CASSLEDIQYF
cdr3_nt: TGTGCCAGCAGCTTAGAGGACATTCAGTACTTC

clone_size: NA
d_call: NA
j_call: TRBJ1-2
v_call: TRBV19
cdr3_aa: CASSIMAAYGYTF
cdr3_nt: TGTGCCAGTAGTATTATGGCAGCCTATGGCTACACCTTC

clone_size: NA
d_call: NA
j_call: TRBJ1-1
v_call: TRBV29-1
cdr3_aa: CSATGGNTEAFF
cdr3_nt: TGCAGCGCGACCGGGGGGAACACTGAAGCTTTCTTT

clone_size: NA
d_call: NA
j_call: TRBJ2-1
v_call: TRBV20-1
cdr3_aa: CSARGPGVPHYNEQFF
cdr3_nt: TGCAGTGCTAGAGGCCCGGGGGTTCCCCATTACAATGAGCAGTTCTTC

clone_size: NA
d_call: TRBD1
j_call: TRBJ1-2
v_call: TRBV24-1
cdr3_aa: CATSVAGGGYTF
cdr3_nt: TGTGCCACCAGTGTGGCAGGGGGTGGCTACACCTTC

clone_size: NA
d_call: NA
j_call: TRBJ2-3
v_call: TRBV20-1
cdr3_aa: CSATRESTDTQYF
cdr3_nt: TGCAGTGCTACCCGCGAAAGCACAGATACGCAGTATTTT

clone_size: NA
d_call: TRBD1
j_call: TRBJ2-1
v_call: TRBV15
cdr3_aa: CATGTGLDNEQFF
cdr3_nt: TGTGCCACCGGGACAGGTCTCGACAATGAGCAGTTCTTC

clone_size: NA
d_call: NA
j_call: TRBJ1-2
v_call: TRBV20-1
cdr3_aa: CSATLPANYGYTF
cdr3_nt: TGCAGTGCTACGCTCCCGGCTAACTATGGCTACACCTTC

clone_size: NA
d_call: NA
j_call: TRBJ2-4
v_call: TRBV28
cdr3_aa: CASSPQEPGAGENIQYF
cdr3_nt: TGTGCCAGCAGCCCCCAAGAGCCAGGGGCGGGGGAAAACATTCAGTACTTC

clone_size: NA
d_call: NA
j_call: TRBJ1-1
v_call: TRBV12-3/TRBV12-4
cdr3_aa: CASSWRPVDTEAFF
cdr3_nt: TGTGCCAGCAGTTGGCGGCCGGTGGACACTGAAGCTTTCTTT

clone_size: NA
d_call: NA
j_call: TRBJ1-5
v_call: TRBV12-3/TRBV12-4
cdr3_aa: CASSLGANQPQHF
cdr3_nt: TGTGCCAGCAGTTTAGGGGCTAATCAGCCCCAGCATTTT

clone_size: NA
d_call: NA
j_call: TRBJ2-3
v_call: TRBV28
cdr3_aa: CASKDSSTDTQYF
cdr3_nt: TGTGCCAGCAAAGACTCAAGCACAGATACGCAGTATTTT

clone_size: NA
d_call: NA
j_call: TRBJ1-2
v_call: TRBV20-1
cdr3_aa: CSAPGSGKRGYTF
cdr3_nt: TGCAGTGCCCCCGGGTCGGGGAAACGTGGCTACACCTTC

clone_size: NA
d_call: TRBD2
j_call: TRBJ2-7
v_call: TRBV12-3/TRBV12-4
cdr3_aa: CASSLGSGGWSYEQYF
cdr3_nt: TGTGCCAGCAGTTTAGGCTCGGGGGGGTGGTCCTACGAGCAGTACTTC

clone_size: NA
d_call: NA
j_call: TRBJ2-5
v_call: TRBV6-2/TRBV6-3
cdr3_aa: CASSYSDSRETQYF
cdr3_nt: TGTGCCAGCAGTTACTCAGACTCCCGGGAGACCCAGTACTTC

clone_size: NA
d_call: NA
j_call: TRBJ2-7
v_call: TRBV20-1
cdr3_aa: CSASRLPYEQYF
cdr3_nt: TGCAGTGCTAGTCGTCTTCCTTACGAGCAGTACTTC

clone_size: once
d_call: NA
j_call: TRBJ1-1
v_call: TRBV20-1
cdr3_aa: CSAKQEAFF
cdr3_nt: TGCAGTGCTAAACAGGAAGCTTTCTTT